These T cell receptor beta chains were read from a single sample in a study of blood T cell repertoires in COVID-19. Produced via immunoSEQ multiplex PCR; TCRdb's table is partial and in-frame only. The sample carries about 61,000 clones, around 73% recorded once. Sequencing was done on a sample of peripheral blood. These receptors were taken from an elderly man with active or convalescent COVID-19. Both conserved end residues are part of each CDR3. D genes are given only for firm matches. Only some rows state a clone size, as once, few, many or a class for expanded clones.

size,J,V,D,CDR3,DNA
NA,TRBJ2-3,TRBV9,TRBD2,CASSVLAGASTDTQYF,TGTGCCAGCAGCGTACTAGCGGGGGCTAGCACAGATACGCAGTATTTT
NA,TRBJ1-1,TRBV5-1,NA,CASSFSAGDTEAFF,TGCGCCAGCAGCTTTTCTGCAGGGGACACTGAAGCTTTCTTT
NA,TRBJ2-2,TRBV27,NA,CASSFRHKNTGELFF,TGTGCCAGCAGTTTTCGTCACAAGAACACCGGGGAGCTGTTTTTT
NA,TRBJ2-6,TRBV5-1,NA,CASSGDSSGANVLTF,TGCGCCAGCAGCGGCGACAGCTCTGGGGCCAACGTCCTGACTTTC
NA,TRBJ2-5,TRBV27,NA,CASSFREGETQYF,TGTGCCAGCAGTTTTCGAGAGGGAGAGACCCAGTACTTC
NA,TRBJ2-1,TRBV30,NA,CAWSTPSGSYNEQFF,TGTGCCTGGAGTACCCCCTCGGGCTCCTACAATGAGCAGTTCTTC
NA,TRBJ1-5,TRBV7-8,NA,CASSFHRDSQPQHF,TGTGCCAGCAGCTTCCACAGGGATAGCCAGCCCCAGCATTTT
NA,TRBJ1-2,TRBV6-5,TRBD1,CASKQAGGYGYTF,TGTGCCAGCAAACAGGCAGGGGGCTATGGCTACACCTTC
once,TRBJ2-7,TRBV6-2/TRBV6-3,TRBD2,CASSYSWTSGRSYEQYF,TGTGCCAGCAGTTATTCTTGGACTAGCGGGAGATCCTACGAGCAGTACTTC
NA,TRBJ1-6,TRBV19,NA,CASRRVGNSPLHF,TGTGCCAGTAGGAGGGTCGGTAATTCACCCCTCCACTTT
NA,TRBJ2-2,TRBV6-2/TRBV6-3,NA,CASSGTNTGELFF,TGTGCCAGCAGTGGGACTAACACCGGGGAGCTGTTTTTT
once,TRBJ2-5,TRBV4-1,TRBD2,CASSPNAGGEETQYF,TGCGCCAGCAGCCCCAACGCGGGAGGGGAAGAGACCCAGTACTTC
NA,TRBJ2-1,TRBV9,TRBD1,CASSDSGRGLNEQFF,TGTGCCAGCAGCGACTCCGGCAGGGGGTTAAATGAGCAGTTCTTC
NA,TRBJ1-2,TRBV24-1,NA,CATSDQDSPNYGYTF,TGTGCCACCAGTGATCAGGACAGTCCTAACTATGGCTACACCTTC
NA,TRBJ1-6,TRBV5-1,NA,CASSPYGEGDSPLHF,TGCGCCAGCAGCCCCTACGGAGAGGGCGATTCACCCCTCCACTTT
NA,TRBJ1-6,TRBV7-2,NA,CASSLGAGLGSPLHF,TGTGCCAGCAGCTTAGGGGCGGGGCTCGGTTCACCCCTCCACTTT
NA,TRBJ1-2,TRBV12-3/TRBV12-4,TRBD1,CASSTGQGYGYTF,TGTGCCAGCAGCACCGGACAGGGCTATGGCTACACCTTC
NA,TRBJ2-6,TRBV5-5,NA,CASSQGVPGANVLTF,TGTGCCAGCAGCCAAGGGGTGCCTGGGGCCAACGTCCTGACTTTC
NA,TRBJ2-2,TRBV7-2,NA,CASSFAVPGTGELFF,TGTGCCAGCAGCTTTGCTGTTCCGGGCACCGGGGAGCTGTTTTTT
NA,TRBJ1-1,TRBV1,NA,CTSSRRWERTEAFF,TGCACCAGCAGCCGCCGATGGGAGAGGACTGAAGCTTTCTTT
many,TRBJ2-3,TRBV7-9,NA,CASSFPRGGADTQYF,TGTGCCAGCAGTTTTCCGCGGGGCGGCGCAGATACGCAGTATTTT
NA,TRBJ1-6,TRBV5-1,NA,CASSLASENSPLHF,TGCGCCAGCAGCTTGGCGTCCGAGAATTCACCCCTCCACTTT
NA,TRBJ2-1,TRBV7-9,NA,CASGTMDSYNEQFF,TGTGCCAGCGGAACCATGGACAGTTACAATGAGCAGTTCTTC
many,TRBJ2-2,TRBV6-5,NA,CASRLTRDTGELFF,TGTGCCAGCAGATTGACTCGAGACACCGGGGAGCTGTTTTTT